One sample yielded the 13 T cell receptor beta chains listed below, sequenced in a study of cytomegalovirus exposure and HLA in healthy donors. 13 Jbeta primers and 60 Vbeta primers were used for the PCR. Data came from immunoSEQ multiplex PCR; TCRdb stores just in-frame clones and leaves some out. The sample contains roughly 71,000 clones, approximately 60% of which appear only once. Source material: PBMCs. Source of these receptors: a man aged 25-45 years in good health and CMV-seronegative.

The chain employs TRBV15 and TRBJ1-1; 9 bases agree with TRBD1. The ends lost 11 bases at V and 11 bases at J; junction bases unmatched: 15. There are 13 residues in the CDR3. CDR1 LNHNV and CDR2 YYDKDF come from the germline V gene (reference sequence). CDR3 DNA: TGTGCCCCCACCCGGGAAGACAGGGGGTGTGCTTTCTTT. The encoded protein is CAPTREDRGCAFF.

CDR3 sequence (DNA): TGTGCCAGCAGCATCGGACAGGGGAACACTGAAGCTTTCTTT. This gives the protein CASSIGQGNTEAFF. The chain combines TRBV11-3 with TRBJ1-1, with 8 bases identical to TRBD1. Germline CDR1 and CDR2: SGHNT and YENEEA. Trimming removed 5 bases from V and 1 base from J; junction bases left unmatched: 3. The CDR3 has 14 residues.

This clone has only one observation. Other DNA sequences in this sample translate to the same CDR3. The V and J genes are TRBV29-1 and TRBJ1-1; 7 nucleotides align to TRBD1. CDR3 length: 12 amino acids. The germline V gene encodes CDR1 SQVTM and CDR2 ANQGSEA. After removal of 6 bases from V and 3 bases from J, the junction contained 4 bases not matched to a gene. CDR3 DNA sequence: TGCAGCGTCAGACAGGGTGACACTGAAGCTTTCTTT. It encodes CSVRQGDTEAFF.

The V call is TRBV15, the J call TRBJ2-1; TRBD2 might be the D (6 bases). CDR1 LNHNV and CDR2 YYDKDF come from the germline V gene (reference sequence). The CDR3 runs to 16 residues. V was cut by 0 bases and J by 4 bases, with 13 bases left in between. CDR3 nucleotides: TGTGCCACCAGCAGAGATAGCGGTTCGGGGTACAATGAGCAGTTCTTC. Translation gives CATSRDSGSGYNEQFF.

This clone was found a few times. At the DNA level, this CDR3 is encoded by other sequences in the same sample as well. V and J are TRBV4-1 and TRBJ2-7; the match to TRBD1 covers 7 bases. Germline V gene lookup returns CDR1 MGHRA and CDR2 YSYEKL. The V gene end was trimmed by 1 base and the J gene end by 1 base; junction bases not matched to a gene: 4. The CDR3 consists of 15 residues. The CDR3 nucleotides are TGCGCCAGCAGCCAAGGGGACAGAGCATCCTACGAGCAGTACTTC. It translates to CASSQGDRASYEQYF.

V is TRBV6-5 and J is TRBJ2-3; TRBD1 is a possible D gene (6 bases). Germline loops: CDR1 MNHEY, CDR2 SVGAGI. The CDR3 consists of 15 residues. V lost 3 bases to trimming and J lost 7 bases, with 17 bases between them. The CDR3 loop is CASSYGQSPHNTQYF. The CDR3 DNA reads as TGTGCCAGCAGTTATGGACAGAGCCCTCACAATACGCAGTATTTT.

V usage is TRBV10-2 and J usage is TRBJ2-1; 10 bases are shared with TRBD1. The germline V gene has CDR1 WSHSY and CDR2 SAAADI. The V gene end was trimmed by 6 bases and the J gene end by 1 base; junction bases not matched to a gene: 6. The CDR3 runs to 16 residues. CDR3 loop: CASSDRGQQSYNEQFF. CDR3 bases: TGCGCCAGCAGCGACAGGGGGCAGCAGTCCTACAATGAGCAGTTCTTC.

This clone appeared a few times. V is TRBV15 and J is TRBJ2-7; the match to TRBD1 covers 10 bases. The CDR3 extends over 14 amino acids. Germline V lookup: CDR1 LNHNV, CDR2 YYDKDF (reference sequence). J gave up 2 bases and V 8 bases, and 6 bases lay outside the gene matches. The CDR3 nucleotides read TGTGCCACCCTTTCAGACAGGGGGCCCTACGAGCAGTACTTC. Its translation: CATLSDRGPYEQYF.

The chain carries TRBV6-5 and TRBJ2-2; 11 bases are shared with TRBD1. CDR1 is MNHEY and CDR2 is SVGAGI in the germline V gene. CDR3 size: 13 residues. The DNA for the CDR3 is TGTGCTTCCGGGACAGGGGGTCTAGGGGAGCTGTTTTTT. It yields the protein CASGTGGLGELFF.

V usage is TRBV7-2 and J usage is TRBJ2-7; the match to TRBD2 covers 7 bases. The V gene's germline CDR1 is SGHTA and CDR2 FQGNSA. V was clipped by 5 bases and J by 2 bases; unmatched bases: 3. This CDR3 region has 13 residues. CDR3 sequence: CASSAGTTYEQYF. CDR3 DNA sequence: TGTGCCAGCAGCGCCGGGACTACCTACGAGCAGTACTTC.

J is TRBJ2-5 and V is TRBV5-1; 13 nucleotides line up with TRBD2. CDR1 SGHRS and CDR2 YFSETQ come from the germline V gene. With 4 bases clipped from V and 4 bases from J, the junction kept 7 bases outside the gene matches. This CDR3 contains 16 residues. The CDR3 spells CASSPWTSGGLETQYF. The CDR3 DNA is TGCGCCAGCAGCCCCTGGACTAGCGGGGGTCTAGAGACCCAGTACTTC. Based on the CDR3 plus reference TRBV5-1 and TRBJ2-5, the full variable domain is KAGVTQTPRYLIKTRGQQVTLSCSPISGHRSVSWYQQTPGQGLQFLFEYFSETQRNKGNFPGRFSGRQFSNSRSEMNVSTLELGDSALYLCASSPWTSGGLETQYFGPGTRLLVL.

This clone was recorded only once. The chain is built from TRBV30 and TRBJ1-2; D remains ambiguous. Germline assignment: CDR1 GTSNPN and CDR2 SVGIG (reference sequence). This CDR3 region has 14 residues. Trimming shortened V by 4 bases and J by 0 bases, and 12 bases separated the two germline ends. Here the CDR3 reads CAWTGDLANYGYTF. CDR3 sequence (DNA): TGTGCCTGGACAGGTGATTTAGCTAACTATGGCTACACCTTC.

J is TRBJ1-2 and V is TRBV11-2, with D uncertain. This CDR3 is built from 13 residues. Trimming took 1 base from V and 3 from J, leaving 6 bases between them. CDR1 is SGHAT and CDR2 is FQNNGV in the germline V gene. The CDR3 region is CASSLVQYYGYTF. The CDR3 DNA follows: TGTGCCAGCAGCTTAGTACAGTACTATGGCTACACCTTC.